This T cell receptor beta chain was obtained from a study of cytomegalovirus exposure and HLA in healthy donors. Concerning this clone itself: Antigen specificity is unknown.

There are 12 residues in the CDR3. V was clipped by 10 bases and J by 7 bases, with 17 bases between them. Germline values: CDR1 MDHEN, CDR2 SYDVKM. In the PCR, 60 Vbeta and 13 Jbeta primers were used. Sequencing used immunoSEQ multiplex PCR; TCRdb keeps in-frame clones, though not all of them. In total, the table holds roughly 200,000 clones. Study observations and caveats: In a later analysis, CMV-associated beta chains were mostly HLA-associated, it appeared.

This sequence joins TRBV28 and TRBJ2-7; tentative D call: TRBD1 (6 bases). This TCR came from a girl aged 2 to 10 in good health and CMV-seropositive. The sequencing sample was made of PBMCs. The CDR3 DNA follows: TGTGCCACCACCAGGGGTCCCCAAGAGCAGTACTTC. As protein: CATTRGPQEQYF.